The 27 T cell receptor beta chains reported below all come from one sample, sequenced in a study of human T cells and chemical hapten exposure. Described time point: pre-sensitization, week 0. The treatment was: therapeutic diphenylcyclopropenone sensitization with weekly scalp DPC. TCRdb fed the RACE reads into MiXCR, producing one record per CDR3 protein. There are around 250,000 distinct CDR3 sequences in the sample; about 8.6% occur only once, and roughly 2.5% lies in the top ten. Sequencing used whole blood, obtained in connection with sensitization to the hapten diphenylcyclopropenone (DPC). These receptors were collected from a middle-aged woman with alopecia areata. Some clones in this sample may be carry-over from other donors' samples.

This clonotype has only a few counts. CDR3 in amino acids: CASRPRQGAYYGYTF. The CDR3 DNA follows: TGTGCCAGCAGGCCGAGACAGGGGGCTTACTATGGCTACACCTTC. V gene TRBV6-5 combines with J gene TRBJ1-2; 10 bases agree with TRBD1. CDR1 and CDR2 from the germline V gene are MNHEY and SVGAGI. The V gene end was trimmed by 6 bases and the J gene end by 3 bases; junction bases not matched to a gene: 7. The CDR3 runs to 15 residues.

The chain uses TRBV29-1 and TRBJ1-4; 7 bases align to TRBD1. Losses at the gene ends were 6 bases for V and 0 bases for J; bases not matched to a gene: 7. This CDR3 spans 15 amino acids. The germline gives CDR1 SQVTM, CDR2 ANQGSEA. The CDR3 nucleotides are TGCAGCGTGTGTAACGGACAGGCAACTAATGAAAAACTGTTTTTT. Translated, it gives CSVCNGQATNEKLFF.

This clonotype occurred a few times. The V gene is TRBV2, the J gene TRBJ1-4, with D hard to call. In germline, CDR1 is SNHLY, CDR2 FYNNEI. The CDR3 spans 13 residues. The V gene lost 5 bases and the J gene lost 8 bases, with 12 bases spanning the gap. In nucleotides, the CDR3 is TGTGCCAGCAGTCTCGACCGGCGAGAAAAACTGTTTTTT. Its translation is CASSLDRREKLFF.

This clonotype was found a few times. This rearrangement joins TRBV12-3 or TRBV12-4 to TRBJ2-7, with D hard to call. Trimming took 10 bases from V and 3 from J, leaving 16 bases between them. This CDR3 is built from 13 residues. In DNA, the CDR3 is TGTGCCATCACTACCCGTGAGCACTACGAGCAGTACTTC. This encodes CAITTREHYEQYF.

This clonotype has more than one count but fewer than ten. The CDR3 loop is CANGRSRGTEAFF. In nucleotides, the CDR3 is TGTGCCAATGGACGGTCTAGGGGCACTGAAGCTTTCTTT. The V call is TRBV10-3, the J call TRBJ1-1; a possible D gene is TRBD1 (5 bases). Germline V gene sequence: CDR1 ENHRY, CDR2 SYGVKD. The CDR3 is 13 residues long. V lost 10 bases, J lost 4 bases, and 16 bases lay in between.

The rearrangement links TRBV6-6 to TRBJ2-5, with D perhaps being TRBD1 or TRBD2 (5 bases each). This CDR3 spans 15 amino acids. V lost 4 bases and J 3 bases, leaving 15 bases between the germline ends. Germline CDR1 reads MNHNY; CDR2 reads SVGAGI (reference sequence). The CDR3 DNA reads TGTGCCAGCAGTTTAAACCGGGACCCCAAAGAGACCCAGTACTTC. It specifies CASSLNRDPKETQYF.

There are a few counts of this clonotype. This sequence joins TRBV11-3 and TRBJ2-3; D is possibly TRBD2 (6 bases). The CDR3 has 15 amino acids. Germline V gene data show CDR1 as SGHNT and CDR2 as YENEEA. Trimming shortened V by 4 bases and J by 4 bases, and 15 bases separated the two germline ends. CDR3 sequence (DNA): TGTGCCAGCAGCTCGCGACTAGAGTCGGCAGATACGCAGTATTTT. Protein sequence: CASSSRLESADTQYF.

Many counts were recorded for this clonotype. The rearrangement joins TRBV12-3 or TRBV12-4 to TRBJ2-7; no definite D call. The ends were cut back, 6 bases at V and 4 bases at J, with 10 bases in the middle. CDR3 length: 12 amino acids. CDR3 nucleotide sequence: TGTGCCAGCAGAAGTTCGGCGTACGAGCAGTACTTC. Its protein is CASRSSAYEQYF.

This clonotype was observed a few times. The chain links TRBV29-1 to TRBJ2-2; TRBD1 is a possible D gene (6 bases). The ends were cut back, 5 bases at V and 4 bases at J, with 11 bases in the middle. This CDR3 is 13 amino acids long. Germline CDR1 and CDR2: SQVTM and ANQGSEA. DNA for the CDR3: TGCAGCGTTCACAGGGATTCCACCGGGGAGCTGTTTTTT. Translation: CSVHRDSTGELFF.

This chain joins TRBV20-1 and TRBJ1-1, with D uncertain. Germline CDR1 DFQATT, CDR2 SNEGSKA (reference sequence). The CDR3 is 14 residues long. Deletions cut 6 bases from V and 1 base from J, with 15 bases between. CDR3 nucleotide sequence: TGCAGTGCAACCCTGGGAGGGCCGAACACTGAAGCTTTCTTT. Its protein is CSATLGGPNTEAFF.

In this sample, this clonotype turned up a few times. The V call is TRBV28, the J call TRBJ1-3; tentative D call: TRBD1 (5 bases). Germline V gene data show CDR1 as MDHEN and CDR2 as SYDVKM. V dropped 3 bases and J dropped 2 bases, with 11 bases sitting between them. The CDR3 totals 15 residues. Written as DNA, the CDR3 is TGTGCCAGCAGTTTTACCCTGGGGGCTGGAAACACCATATATTTT. Encoded protein: CASSFTLGAGNTIYF.

The gene calls are TRBV6-6 and TRBJ2-2; 8 bases match TRBD2. V trimming: 2 bases; J trimming: 6 bases; junction bases outside the gene matches: 11. This CDR3 is built from 17 residues. Germline-derived CDR1 and CDR2 are MNHNY and SVGAGI (reference sequence). This CDR3 reads CASSYLGLVKPPGELFF. In DNA, the CDR3 is TGTGCCAGCAGTTACCTGGGACTAGTCAAACCCCCCGGGGAGCTGTTTTTT.

This clonotype was seen ten or more times. V is TRBV24-1 and J is TRBJ2-1; D unclear. Germline values: CDR1 KGHDR, CDR2 SFDVKD. CDR3 length: 13 residues. Trimming stripped 9 bases from V and 7 bases from J, with 15 bases between. CDR3 amino acids: CATSRQSGNEQFF. The DNA for the CDR3 is TGTGCCACCTCACGGCAGTCTGGGAATGAGCAGTTCTTC.

This clonotype was counted many times. The chain carries TRBV7-2 and TRBJ2-4; D might be TRBD2 (6 bases). The CDR3 has 18 residues. The germline CDR1 and CDR2 sequences are SGHTA and FQGNSA. The V end was cut by 0 bases, the J end by 2 bases, with 17 bases between. The CDR3 here is CASSLAPDSEGPKNIQYF. The CDR3 coding sequence is TGTGCCAGCAGCTTAGCCCCCGACTCGGAGGGTCCCAAAAACATTCAGTACTTC. Full variable domain (remainder filled in from reference TRBV7-2 and TRBJ2-4): GAGVSQSPSNKVTEKGKDVELRCDPISGHTALYWYRQSLGQGLEFLIYFQGNSAPDKSGLPSDRFSAERTGGSVSTLTIQRTQQEDSAVYLCASSLAPDSEGPKNIQYFGAGTRLSVL.

There are a few counts of this clonotype. The chain links TRBV27 to TRBJ2-3, with 9 bases fitting TRBD2. J gave up 2 bases and V 0 bases, and 6 bases lay outside the gene matches. The CDR3 totals 17 residues. The germline gives CDR1 MNHEY, CDR2 SMNVEV (reference sequence). The CDR3 is CASSLSFGTSTTDTQYF. Written as DNA, the CDR3 is TGTGCCAGCAGTTTATCTTTCGGGACTAGCACCACAGATACGCAGTATTTT.

V and J are TRBV20-1 and TRBJ1-6; no reliable D call. V gave up 1 base and J gave up 9 bases, with 16 bases separating them. The germline V gene encodes CDR1 DFQATT and CDR2 SNEGSKA (reference sequence). This CDR3 region has 15 residues. The CDR3 coding sequence is TGCAGTGCTAGAGTTGGGGTCTTTAGAATTTCACCCCTCCACTTT. This sequence encodes CSARVGVFRISPLHF.

This sequence joins TRBV12-3 or TRBV12-4 and TRBJ2-7, with D possibly matching TRBD2 (7 bases). Trimming removed 5 bases at V and 9 bases at J, with 20 bases between. CDR3 length: 14 residues. CDR3 protein: CASSLSAGAPGQYF. In DNA form, the CDR3 reads TGTGCCAGCAGTCTCTCCGCGGGGGCTCCCGGGCAGTACTTC.

This CDR3 reads CASSYRGGNTEAFF. CDR3 in DNA: TGTGCCAGCAGCTACAGGGGAGGGAACACTGAAGCTTTCTTT. This chain uses TRBV6-2 or TRBV6-3 with TRBJ1-1; TRBD1 agrees at 7 bases. Germline CDR1 is MNHEY and CDR2 is SVGEGT. Unmatched junction bases numbered 5, after V lost 6 bases and J lost 1 base. The CDR3 runs 14 residues.

The genes are TRBV5-6 and TRBJ2-5; D not resolved. The CDR3 loop spans 13 amino acids. Trimming pared 5 bases from V and 2 bases from J, leaving 10 bases between. CDR1 and CDR2 (germline): SGHDT, YYEEEE. CDR3 DNA sequence: TGTGCCAGCAGGGCCGTGCCTCAAGAGACCCAGTACTTC. This sequence encodes CASRAVPQETQYF.

J is TRBJ1-1 and V is TRBV20-1; D is unresolved. The CDR3 totals 10 residues. CDR1 is DFQATT, CDR2 SNEGSKA, per germline (reference sequence). V gave up 5 bases and J gave up 7 bases, with 8 bases separating them. The CDR3 DNA sequence: TGCAGTGCTTCGGACGGTGAAGCTTTCTTT. Its translation is CSASDGEAFF.

The gene calls are TRBV27 and TRBJ2-7, with TRBD1 as a possible D gene (5 bases). This CDR3 spans 15 amino acids. The germline V and J ends were trimmed by 2 bases and 3 bases, with 14 bases remaining between them. Germline V gene data show CDR1 as MNHEY and CDR2 as SMNVEV (reference sequence). The CDR3 nucleotides read TGTGCCAGCAGTTTACAGGGAAGGTCCCTCTACGAGCAGTACTTC. Protein sequence: CASSLQGRSLYEQYF.

The rearrangement joins TRBV3-1 to TRBJ2-1; D is perhaps TRBD1 or TRBD2 (5 bases each). CDR3 length: 15 amino acids. V lost 6 bases, J lost 0 bases, and 12 bases lay in between. Germline V gene sequence: CDR1 LGHDT, CDR2 YNNKEL (reference sequence). CDR3: CASSGDQSSYNEQFF. In DNA, the CDR3 is TGTGCCAGCAGTGGGGACCAAAGCTCCTACAATGAGCAGTTCTTC.

CDR3 coding DNA: TGTGCCAGCAGTTCGACGGCCGGGACTAGCGGGAGTGAGACCCAGTACTTC. The encoded protein is CASSSTAGTSGSETQYF. The gene calls are TRBV12-3 or TRBV12-4 and TRBJ2-5, with 14 bases identical to TRBD2. Trimming removed 4 bases from V and 5 bases from J; junction bases left unmatched: 9. The CDR3 covers 17 residues.

The chain combines TRBV20-1 with TRBJ1-5; a weak D match, TRBD1 (5 bases). The CDR3 length is 12 residues. Germline assignment: CDR1 DFQATT and CDR2 SNEGSKA (reference sequence). Trimming left V 6 bases short and J 6 bases short, with 12 bases between. CDR3 residues: CSAGGGGQPQHF. The CDR3 DNA follows: TGCAGTGCAGGTGGCGGGGGTCAGCCCCAGCATTTT.

Ten or more counts support this clonotype. The rearrangement links TRBV7-2 to TRBJ1-2, with D perhaps matching TRBD1 (5 bases). The CDR3 length is 14 residues. CDR1 is SGHTA and CDR2 is FQGNSA in the germline V gene. Trimming removed 5 bases from V and 8 bases from J, with 18 bases in between. Written as DNA, the CDR3 is TGTGCCAGCAGCCCGGGGGATCTCCGGAAGGGCTACACCTTC. Protein product: CASSPGDLRKGYTF.

This chain links TRBV19 with TRBJ1-5, with no clear D. Trimming stripped 0 bases from V and 7 bases from J, with 10 bases between. The CDR3 has 14 residues. In germline, CDR1 is LNHDA, CDR2 SQIVND (reference sequence). The CDR3 DNA reads as TGTGCCAGTAGTATAGATCGGGATGGACAGCCCCAGCATTTT. Protein product: CASSIDRDGQPQHF.

The chain recombines TRBV5-6 with TRBJ1-4; TRBD1 is a possible D gene (5 bases). Trimming took off 4 bases at V and 7 bases at J, with 11 bases between the two ends. The germline CDR1 and CDR2 sequences are SGHDT and YYEEEE. The CDR3 runs 13 residues. The CDR3 here is CASSGRVSEKLFF. The CDR3 bases are TGTGCCAGCAGCGGCAGGGTATCTGAAAAACTGTTTTTT.